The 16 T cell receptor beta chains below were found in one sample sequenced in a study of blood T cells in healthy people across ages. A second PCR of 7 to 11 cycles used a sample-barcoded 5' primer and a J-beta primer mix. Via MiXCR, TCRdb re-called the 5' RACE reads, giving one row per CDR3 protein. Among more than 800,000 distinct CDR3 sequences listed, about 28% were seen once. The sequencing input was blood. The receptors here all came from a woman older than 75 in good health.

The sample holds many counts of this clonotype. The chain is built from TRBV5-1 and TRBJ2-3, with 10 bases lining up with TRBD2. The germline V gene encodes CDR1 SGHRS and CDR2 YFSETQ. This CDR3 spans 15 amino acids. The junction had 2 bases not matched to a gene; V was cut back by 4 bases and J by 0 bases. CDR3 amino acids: CASSETSGSTDTQYF. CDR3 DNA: TGCGCCAGCAGCGAGACTAGCGGGAGCACAGATACGCAGTATTTT.

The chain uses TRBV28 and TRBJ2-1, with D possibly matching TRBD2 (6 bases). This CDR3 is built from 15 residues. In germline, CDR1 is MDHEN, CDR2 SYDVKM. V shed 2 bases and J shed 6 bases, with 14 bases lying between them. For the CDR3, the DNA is TGTGCCAGCAGTTTAGGGGGGTTGGTGGGCAATGAGCAGTTCTTC. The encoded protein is CASSLGGLVGNEQFF.

Here the CDR3 reads CASSLGQVREQYF. The CDR3 coding sequence is TGTGCCAGCAGCTTAGGACAGGTACGGGAGCAGTACTTC. The chain uses TRBV7-2 and TRBJ2-7, with D perhaps TRBD1 (6 bases). The length of the CDR3 is 13 residues. Germline V gene lookup returns CDR1 SGHTA and CDR2 FQGNSA. V shed 1 base and J shed 7 bases, with 11 bases lying between them.

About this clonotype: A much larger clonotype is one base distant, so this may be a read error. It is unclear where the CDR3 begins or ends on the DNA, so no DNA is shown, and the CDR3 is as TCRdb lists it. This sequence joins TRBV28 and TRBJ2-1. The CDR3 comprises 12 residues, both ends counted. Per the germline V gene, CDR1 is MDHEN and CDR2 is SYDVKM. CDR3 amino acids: CASSFWRRVLFF.

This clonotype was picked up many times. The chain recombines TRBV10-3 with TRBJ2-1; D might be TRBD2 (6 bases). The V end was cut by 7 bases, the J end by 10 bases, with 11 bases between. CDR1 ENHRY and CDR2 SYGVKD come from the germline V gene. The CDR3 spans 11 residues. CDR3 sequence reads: CAIKGTGEQFF. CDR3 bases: TGTGCCATCAAGGGGACTGGAGAGCAGTTCTTC.

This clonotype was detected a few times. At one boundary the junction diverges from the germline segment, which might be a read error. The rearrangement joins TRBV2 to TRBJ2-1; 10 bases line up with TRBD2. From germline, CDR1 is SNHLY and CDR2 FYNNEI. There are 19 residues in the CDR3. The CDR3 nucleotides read TGTGCCAGCAGTAAAGCGGGGGGGTTTAATTCCCGGACCTACAATGAGCAGTTCTTC. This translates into CASSKAGGFNSRTYNEQFF.

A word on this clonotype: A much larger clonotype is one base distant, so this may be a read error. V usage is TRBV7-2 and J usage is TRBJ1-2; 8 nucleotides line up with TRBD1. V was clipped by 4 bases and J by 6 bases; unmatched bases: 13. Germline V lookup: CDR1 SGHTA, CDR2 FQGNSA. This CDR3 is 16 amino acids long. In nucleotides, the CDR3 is TGTGCCAGCAGCTCCCAGGGGGCAAATTTCCTCCATGGCTACACCTTC. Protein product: CASSSQGANFLHGYTF.

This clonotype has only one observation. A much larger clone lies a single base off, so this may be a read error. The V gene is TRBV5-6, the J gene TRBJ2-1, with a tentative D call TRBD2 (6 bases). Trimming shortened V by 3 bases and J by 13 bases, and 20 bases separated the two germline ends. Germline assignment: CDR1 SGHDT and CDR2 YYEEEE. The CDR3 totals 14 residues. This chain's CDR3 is CASSCGDGREFQFF. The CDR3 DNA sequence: TGTGCCAGCAGCTGCGGGGACGGCAGGGAATTCCAGTTCTTC.

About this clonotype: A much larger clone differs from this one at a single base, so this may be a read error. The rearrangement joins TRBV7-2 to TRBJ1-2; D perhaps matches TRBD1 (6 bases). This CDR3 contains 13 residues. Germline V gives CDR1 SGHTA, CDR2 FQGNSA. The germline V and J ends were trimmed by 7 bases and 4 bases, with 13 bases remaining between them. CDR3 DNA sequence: TGTGCCAGCACGTTAGGGGGGTGCTATGGCTACACCTTC. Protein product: CASTLGGCYGYTF. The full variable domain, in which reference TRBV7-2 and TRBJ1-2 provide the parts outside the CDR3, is GAGVSQSPSNKVTEKGKDVELRCDPISGHTALYWYRQSLGQGLEFLIYFQGNSAPDKSGLPSDRFSAERTGGSVSTLTIQRTQQEDSAVYLCASTLGGCYGYTFGSGTRLTVV.

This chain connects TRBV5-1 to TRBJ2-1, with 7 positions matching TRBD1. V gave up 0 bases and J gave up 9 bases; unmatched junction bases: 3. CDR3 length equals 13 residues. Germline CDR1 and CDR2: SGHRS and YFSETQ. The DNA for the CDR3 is TGCGCCAGCAGCTTGGGAGGGGGCATTGAGCAGTTCTTC. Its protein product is CASSLGGGIEQFF.

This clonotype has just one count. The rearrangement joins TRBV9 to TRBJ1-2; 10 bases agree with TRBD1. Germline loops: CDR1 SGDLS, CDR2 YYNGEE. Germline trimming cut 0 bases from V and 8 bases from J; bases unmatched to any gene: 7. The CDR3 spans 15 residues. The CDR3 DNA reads TGTGCCAGCAGCGTAGACGGGACAGGGGTCTACGGCTACACCTTC. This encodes CASSVDGTGVYGYTF.

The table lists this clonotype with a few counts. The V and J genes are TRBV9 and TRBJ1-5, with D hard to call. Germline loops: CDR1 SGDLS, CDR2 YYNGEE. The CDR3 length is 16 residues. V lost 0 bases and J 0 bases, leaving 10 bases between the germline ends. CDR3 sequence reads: CASSVGPGGSNQPQHF. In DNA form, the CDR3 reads TGTGCCAGCAGCGTAGGCCCAGGAGGTAGCAATCAGCCCCAGCATTTT. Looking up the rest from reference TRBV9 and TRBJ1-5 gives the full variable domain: DSGVTQTPKHLITATGQRVTLRCSPRSGDLSVYWYQQSLDQGLQFLIQYYNGEERAKGNILERFSAQQFPDLHSELNLSSLELGDSALYFCASSVGPGGSNQPQHFGDGTRLSIL.

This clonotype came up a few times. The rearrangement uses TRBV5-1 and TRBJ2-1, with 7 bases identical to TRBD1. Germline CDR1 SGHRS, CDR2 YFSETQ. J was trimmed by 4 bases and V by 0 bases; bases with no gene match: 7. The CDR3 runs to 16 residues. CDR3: CASSLALDRRYNEQFF. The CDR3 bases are TGCGCCAGCAGCTTGGCCTTGGACAGGCGATACAATGAGCAGTTCTTC.

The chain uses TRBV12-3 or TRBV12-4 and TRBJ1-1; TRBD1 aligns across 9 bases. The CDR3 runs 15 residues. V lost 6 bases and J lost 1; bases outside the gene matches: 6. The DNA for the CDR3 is TGTGCCAGCAGCGGGACAGGGTTTGGGAACACTGAAGCTTTCTTT. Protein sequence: CASSGTGFGNTEAFF.

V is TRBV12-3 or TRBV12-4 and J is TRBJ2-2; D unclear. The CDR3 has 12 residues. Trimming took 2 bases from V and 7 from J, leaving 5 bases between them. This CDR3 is CASSLFGGELFF. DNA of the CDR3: TGTGCCAGCAGTTTATTCGGCGGGGAGCTGTTTTTT.

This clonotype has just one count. The CDR3 protein is CASSESNWPPTGEKDYGYTF. The CDR3 region has the DNA TGCGCCAGCAGTGAGTCGAATTGGCCCCCGACAGGGGAGAAGGACTATGGCTACACCTTC. The chain uses TRBV10-2 and TRBJ1-2; TRBD1 matches at 8 bases. CDR1 is WSHSY, CDR2 SAAADI, per germline. CDR3 length equals 20 residues. Unmatched junction bases numbered 18, after V lost 0 bases and J lost 3 bases.